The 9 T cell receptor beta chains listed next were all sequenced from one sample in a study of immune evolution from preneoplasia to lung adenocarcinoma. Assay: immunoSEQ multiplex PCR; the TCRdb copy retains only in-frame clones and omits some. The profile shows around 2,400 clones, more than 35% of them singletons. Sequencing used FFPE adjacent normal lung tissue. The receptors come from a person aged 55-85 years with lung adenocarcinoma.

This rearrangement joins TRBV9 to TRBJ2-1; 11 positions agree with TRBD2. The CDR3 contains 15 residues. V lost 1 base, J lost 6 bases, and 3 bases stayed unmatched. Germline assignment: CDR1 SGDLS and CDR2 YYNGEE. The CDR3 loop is CASSVSSGRTNEQFF. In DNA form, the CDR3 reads TGTGCCAGCAGCGTATCTAGCGGGAGGACCAATGAGCAGTTCTTC.

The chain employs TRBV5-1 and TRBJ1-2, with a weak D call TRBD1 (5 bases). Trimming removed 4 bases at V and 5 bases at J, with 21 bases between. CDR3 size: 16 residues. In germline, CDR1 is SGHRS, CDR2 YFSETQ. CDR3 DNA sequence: TGCGCCAGCAGCCCCGAAGCCCAGGGAGCCATTTATGGCTACACCTTC. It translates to CASSPEAQGAIYGYTF.

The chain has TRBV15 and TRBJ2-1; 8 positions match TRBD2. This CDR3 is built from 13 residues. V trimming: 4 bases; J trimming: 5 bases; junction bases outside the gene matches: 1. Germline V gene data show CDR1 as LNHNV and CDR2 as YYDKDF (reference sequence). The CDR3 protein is CATSISGNNEQFF. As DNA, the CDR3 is TGTGCCACCAGCATTAGCGGGAACAATGAGCAGTTCTTC.

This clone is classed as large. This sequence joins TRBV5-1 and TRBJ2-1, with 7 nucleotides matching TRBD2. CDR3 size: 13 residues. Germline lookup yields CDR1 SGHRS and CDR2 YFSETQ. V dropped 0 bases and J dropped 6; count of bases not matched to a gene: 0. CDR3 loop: CASSLGTSNEQFF. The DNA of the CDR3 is TGCGCCAGCAGCTTGGGGACTAGCAATGAGCAGTTCTTC.

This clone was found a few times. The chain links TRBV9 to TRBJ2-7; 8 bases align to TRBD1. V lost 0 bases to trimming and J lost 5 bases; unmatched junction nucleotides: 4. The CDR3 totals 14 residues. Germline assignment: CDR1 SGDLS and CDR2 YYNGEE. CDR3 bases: TGTGCCAGCAGCGTAGAGGACAGGGTCGACGAGCAGTACTTC. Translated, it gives CASSVEDRVDEQYF.

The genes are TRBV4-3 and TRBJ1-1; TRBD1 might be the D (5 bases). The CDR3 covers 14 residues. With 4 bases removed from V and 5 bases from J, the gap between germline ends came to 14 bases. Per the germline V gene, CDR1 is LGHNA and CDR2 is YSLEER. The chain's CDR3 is CASSLQAGRTEAFF. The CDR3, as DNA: TGCGCCAGCAGCCTACAAGCAGGGAGGACTGAAGCTTTCTTT.

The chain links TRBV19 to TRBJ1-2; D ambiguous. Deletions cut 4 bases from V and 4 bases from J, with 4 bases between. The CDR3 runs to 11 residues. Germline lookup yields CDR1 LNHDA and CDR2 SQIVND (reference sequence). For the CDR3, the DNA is TGTGCCAGTAGTAACACCTATGGCTACACCTTC. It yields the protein CASSNTYGYTF.

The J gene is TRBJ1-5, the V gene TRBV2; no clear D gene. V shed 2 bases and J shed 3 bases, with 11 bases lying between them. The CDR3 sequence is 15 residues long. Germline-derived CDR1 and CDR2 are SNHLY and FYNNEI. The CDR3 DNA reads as TGTGCCAGCAGTGAAATGTTGAACTACAATCAGCCCCAGCATTTT. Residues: CASSEMLNYNQPQHF.

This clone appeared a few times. The CDR3 spells CASSRDLGTEAFF. In DNA form, the CDR3 reads TGCGCCAGCAGCCGGGACCTCGGGACTGAAGCTTTCTTT. The chain has TRBV4-3 and TRBJ1-1; weak D call: TRBD1 (5 bases). The V gene lost 4 bases and the J gene lost 5 bases, with 11 bases spanning the gap. This CDR3 is 13 amino acids long. Germline CDR1 LGHNA, CDR2 YSLEER.